The 14 T cell receptor beta chains below were found in one sample sequenced in a study of a mutant IDH1 vaccine in newly diagnosed glioma. These receptors' antigens are unknown. Repertoires were generated with immunoSEQ multiplex PCR, while TCRdb's copy carries only in-frame clones and drops some. This table has about 27,000 clones, about 76% appearing once. Described time point: week 35, safety follow-up. Vaccine doses each comprised 300 ug of mutant IDH1 20-mer peptide, with topical imiquimod. Sequenced here: PBMCs, sampled from a glioma patient whose treatment included an IDH1 peptide vaccine. The source of these receptors is a man aged 45 to 65 with glioma.

This chain connects TRBV27 to TRBJ1-2; D ambiguous. Looked up from germline, CDR1 is MNHEY and CDR2 is SMNVEV (reference sequence). Trimming stripped 3 bases from V and 8 bases from J, with 13 bases between. CDR3 length: 13 amino acids. The CDR3 bases are TGTGCCAGCAGTTTTCGCGTATCGGAAGGCTACACCTTC. It yields the protein CASSFRVSEGYTF.

The chain recombines TRBV10-1 with TRBJ1-5; D is possibly TRBD1 (6 bases). Trimming removed 3 bases from V and 7 bases from J, with 16 bases in between. CDR1 and CDR2 (germline): WNHNN, SYGVQD (reference sequence). The CDR3 extends over 15 amino acids. CDR3 nucleotides: TGCGCCAGCAGTGATGCTACAGGGCGGAGGCAGCCCCAGCATTTT. This translates into CASSDATGRRQPQHF.

This sequence joins TRBV7-2 and TRBJ1-5, with D perhaps matching TRBD1 (6 bases). The CDR3 contains 15 residues. V was cut by 2 bases and J by 2 bases, with 10 bases left in between. CDR1 is SGHTA and CDR2 is FQGNSA in the germline V gene. DNA for the CDR3: TGTGCCAGCAGCTTACAGGGGTCGGGCAATCAGCCCCAGCATTTT. Translating it yields CASSLQGSGNQPQHF.

CDR3 in amino acids: CAWSVRAGGAGSPLHF. Here the CDR3 DNA reads TGTGCCTGGAGTGTAAGAGCAGGGGGCGCAGGTTCACCCCTCCACTTT. The gene calls are TRBV30 and TRBJ1-6; 8 positions match TRBD1. Germline CDR1 and CDR2: GTSNPN and SVGIG (reference sequence). J lost 9 bases, V lost 0 bases, and 10 bases had no gene match. The CDR3 sequence is 16 residues long.

Notes on this clone: The junction and the germline gene differ at one end; a read error may be behind it. This chain joins TRBV5-5 and TRBJ2-5; unclear D gene. The CDR3 runs 15 residues. The germline CDR1 and CDR2 sequences are SGHKS and YYEKEE (reference sequence). The chain's CDR3 is CASSLDNPSGEAQYF. The CDR3 DNA reads as TGTGCCAGCAGCCTCGACAACCCATCCGGAGAGGCCCAGTACTTC.

The gene calls are TRBV13 and TRBJ2-2; a weak D match, TRBD2 (7 bases). Trimming stripped 3 bases from V and 5 bases from J, with 10 bases between. Germline CDR1 PRHDT, CDR2 FYEKMQ (reference sequence). The CDR3 length is 14 residues. This chain's CDR3 is CASSFGGPTGELFF. The CDR3 nucleotides read TGTGCCAGCAGCTTCGGGGGGCCAACCGGGGAGCTGTTTTTT.

This chain uses TRBV18 with TRBJ1-1; D not certain. The length of the CDR3 is 14 residues. V was pared by 6 bases and J by 0 bases, with 11 bases between. The germline CDR1 and CDR2 sequences are KGHSH and LQKENI. The chain's CDR3 is CASSLRPVNTEAFF. The CDR3 DNA reads as TGTGCCAGCTCCCTCCGGCCGGTGAACACTGAAGCTTTCTTT.

The gene calls are TRBV29-1 and TRBJ1-1, with 8 bases identical to TRBD1. CDR3 length: 14 residues. Looked up from germline, CDR1 is SQVTM and CDR2 is ANQGSEA. V trimming: 5 bases; J trimming: 5 bases; junction bases outside the gene matches: 10. This chain's CDR3 is CSVTQTGVETEAFF. The CDR3 coding sequence is TGCAGCGTTACGCAGACAGGGGTAGAAACTGAAGCTTTCTTT.

This rearrangement joins TRBV19 to TRBJ2-6; D is uncertain. V shed 7 bases and J shed 2 bases, with 6 bases lying between them. The CDR3 loop spans 13 amino acids. The germline V gene encodes CDR1 LNHDA and CDR2 SQIVND (reference sequence). CDR3 in amino acids: CASMPAGANVLTF. The DNA for the CDR3 is TGTGCCAGTATGCCTGCTGGGGCCAACGTCCTGACTTTC.

The chain uses TRBV19 and TRBJ2-5; TRBD2 aligns across 11 bases. CDR1 and CDR2 from the germline V gene are LNHDA and SQIVND (reference sequence). The CDR3 sequence is 18 residues long. Trimming cost V 3 bases and J 1 base; bases outside gene matches: 10. The CDR3: CASSIILKTSGTQETQYF. CDR3 DNA sequence: TGTGCCAGTAGTATTATCCTGAAGACTAGCGGGACCCAAGAGACCCAGTACTTC.

The chain employs TRBV5-1 and TRBJ2-2; tentatively, D is TRBD1 or TRBD2 (5 bases each). The CDR3 has 13 residues. V shed 3 bases and J shed 7 bases, with 10 bases lying between them. Germline CDR1 SGHRS, CDR2 YFSETQ. DNA of the CDR3: TGCGCCAGCAGCTCGGGGACGAGCGGGGAGCTGTTTTTT. It translates to CASSSGTSGELFF.

The rearrangement joins TRBV10-3 to TRBJ2-5; TRBD1 agrees at 7 bases. The CDR3 covers 16 residues. Germline values: CDR1 ENHRY, CDR2 SYGVKD. Trimming removed 2 bases from V and 4 bases from J; junction bases left unmatched: 10. The DNA of the CDR3 is TGTGCCATCAGTGAGGAGAGAGGGAACAGGGGAGAGACCCAGTACTTC. Encoded protein: CAISEERGNRGETQYF.

This sequence joins TRBV28 and TRBJ1-5; no clear D. This CDR3 has 12 amino acids. Deletions cut 6 bases from V and 4 bases from J, with 7 bases between. Germline loops: CDR1 MDHEN, CDR2 SYDVKM. The CDR3 spells CASSVPNQPQHF. CDR3 nucleotide sequence: TGTGCCAGCAGCGTTCCTAATCAGCCCCAGCATTTT.

This clone was seen just once. This chain uses TRBV2 with TRBJ2-3; D not certain. V lost 4 bases to trimming and J lost 11 bases, with 13 bases between them. Germline V gene data show CDR1 as SNHLY and CDR2 as FYNNEI. The CDR3 consists of 12 residues. Written as DNA, the CDR3 is TGTGCCAGCAGTGCGGCCCCCCTGTGGCAGTATTTT. Translated: CASSAAPLWQYF.